The 22 T cell receptor beta chains reported below all come from one sample, sequenced in a study of T cells in Graves' hyperthyroidism and ophthalmopathy. TCR beta CDR3 region amplification was performed from RNA transcripts. The HTBI primer set served for first-round RT-PCR of the TCR CDR3. From the multiplex PCR reads, TCRdb called clonotypes with MiXCR, one entry per CDR3 protein. This sample has approximately 370,000 distinct CDR3 sequences, with about a sixth found just once. Sequenced: blood. The origin of the receptors is a woman aged 25 to 39 with Graves' hyperthyroidism that later progressed to Graves' ophthalmopathy.

This clonotype was seen many times. This chain joins TRBV24-1 and TRBJ2-2, with a weak D call TRBD2 (5 bases). V was shortened by 2 bases and J by 6 bases, with 21 bases between the two germline ends. This CDR3 spans 18 amino acids. Germline CDR1 and CDR2: KGHDR and SFDVKD. The CDR3 here is CATSDSVADGGYAGELFF. CDR3 sequence (DNA): TGTGCCACCAGTGATTCGGTGGCCGACGGCGGGTATGCCGGGGAGCTGTTTTTT.

This clonotype was counted many times. V gene TRBV15 combines with J gene TRBJ2-1, with D maybe TRBD1 (6 bases). Germline V gene sequence: CDR1 LNHNV, CDR2 YYDKDF (reference sequence). The CDR3 is 16 amino acids. Deletions cut 4 bases from V and 7 bases from J, with 20 bases between. CDR3 amino acids: CATSKEETGMWNEQFF. CDR3 nucleotide sequence: TGTGCCACCAGCAAAGAGGAGACAGGTATGTGGAATGAGCAGTTCTTC.

This clonotype appeared a single time. A much larger clone sits a single nucleotide away, making a read error possible. The V call is TRBV5-1, the J call TRBJ2-7, with 8 bases matching TRBD1. Trimming cost V 10 bases and J 6 bases; bases outside gene matches: 18. This CDR3 has 15 residues. The germline CDR1 and CDR2 sequences are SGHRS and YFSETQ. For the CDR3, the DNA is TGCGCCGGCACCCCCTCCTCGGACAGGGAGAGCGAGCAGTACTTC. Its translation: CAGTPSSDRESEQYF.

This clonotype has just a few counts. The V gene is TRBV10-1, the J gene TRBJ2-7; unclear D gene. Trimming pared 9 bases from V and 4 bases from J, leaving 16 bases between. CDR3 size: 13 residues. CDR1 WNHNN and CDR2 SYGVQD come from the germline V gene (reference sequence). Here the CDR3 DNA reads TGCGCCAGTCGGTCCACGGACGGATACGAGCAGTACTTC. It encodes CASRSTDGYEQYF.

This clonotype was seen at least ten times. The chain uses TRBV7-9 and TRBJ1-5; D might be TRBD1 (5 bases). Trimming stripped 3 bases from V and 0 bases from J, with 6 bases between. The CDR3 is 14 amino acids. The germline gives CDR1 SEHNR, CDR2 FQNEAQ (reference sequence). The CDR3 DNA sequence: TGTGCCAGCAGCTTGCAGGGTAGCAATCAGCCCCAGCATTTT. Its translation is CASSLQGSNQPQHF.

This clonotype occurred a few times. This chain links TRBV20-1 with TRBJ2-7, with a weak D call TRBD2 (5 bases). Trimming left V 3 bases short and J 0 bases short, with 21 bases between. Germline CDR1 is DFQATT and CDR2 is SNEGSKA (reference sequence). This CDR3 region has 17 residues. CDR3 protein: CSARGFREGVDSYEQYF. In DNA form, the CDR3 reads TGCAGTGCTAGGGGATTTAGAGAGGGAGTTGACTCCTACGAGCAGTACTTC.

The chain joins TRBV6-5 to TRBJ2-2, with 9 nucleotides matching TRBD1. Germline trimming cut 0 bases from V and 2 bases from J; bases unmatched to any gene: 7. Germline assignment: CDR1 MNHEY and CDR2 SVGAGI. The CDR3 consists of 18 residues. CDR3 in amino acids: CASSYSNGGQGNTGELFF. The CDR3, as DNA: TGTGCCAGCAGTTACTCGAATGGGGGACAGGGAAACACCGGGGAGCTGTTTTTT.

Worth noting for this clonotype: The junction departs from the called germline gene at one end, perhaps through a read error. The chain recombines TRBV7-9 with TRBJ1-1, with D possibly matching TRBD1 (6 bases). CDR1 SEHNR and CDR2 FQNEAQ come from the germline V gene (reference sequence). There are 13 residues in the CDR3. CDR3 nucleotide sequence: TGTGCCAGCAGCTTAGTGGCAGGGGCTGAAGCTCTCTTT. It codes for CASSLVAGAEALF.

This clonotype has just a few counts. The rearrangement uses TRBV6-1 and TRBJ1-1; 7 positions agree with TRBD1. Germline values: CDR1 MNHNS, CDR2 SASEGT. This CDR3 comprises 14 residues. V gave up 6 bases and J gave up 3 bases; unmatched junction bases: 7. This chain's CDR3 is CASRGGQGDTEAFF. As DNA, the CDR3 is TGTGCCAGCAGAGGGGGCCAGGGTGACACTGAAGCTTTCTTT.

In this sample, this clonotype turned up many times. The chain uses TRBV2 and TRBJ2-1; 8 bases fit TRBD2. Germline trimming cut 8 bases from V and 3 bases from J; bases unmatched to any gene: 6. Germline CDR1 SNHLY, CDR2 FYNNEI. The CDR3 is 14 amino acids. The CDR3 spells CASELAVGYNEQFF. CDR3 bases: TGTGCCAGCGAACTAGCGGTTGGCTACAATGAGCAGTTCTTC.

This clonotype has more than one count but fewer than ten. The CDR3 bases are TGTGCCAGCAGCTTAGAGACGGGCACCGGGGAGCTGTTTTTT. This encodes CASSLETGTGELFF. J is TRBJ2-2 and V is TRBV7-6; D unresolved. Germline V CDR1 and CDR2: SGHVS, FNYEAQ. This CDR3 comprises 14 residues. Trimming removed 1 base from V and 4 bases from J, with 7 bases in between.

This clonotype has a handful of counts. Being one base from a much bigger clone, this may be a read error. The chain carries TRBV3-1 and TRBJ2-3; D is unresolved. Germline CDR1 reads LGHDT; CDR2 reads YNNKEL (reference sequence). The length of the CDR3 is 20 residues. CDR3 protein: CAGSQGLGLATPLSTDTQYF. The CDR3 region has the DNA TGTGCCGGCAGCCAAGGGCTGGGTCTGGCCACCCCCCTCAGCACAGATACGCAGTATTTT.

The chain carries TRBV6-1 and TRBJ2-1; 7 bases agree with TRBD2. In germline, CDR1 is MNHNS, CDR2 SASEGT. With V trimmed by 8 bases and J by 0 bases, 7 bases remained unmatched. The CDR3 consists of 15 residues. As DNA, the CDR3 is TGTGCCAGCCTATCCGGGGGGAGCTCCTACAATGAGCAGTTCTTC. This translates into CASLSGGSSYNEQFF.

This clonotype was seen repeatedly, ten times or more. The chain carries TRBV19 and TRBJ1-1; D uncertain. Germline V gene data show CDR1 as LNHDA and CDR2 as SQIVND (reference sequence). V lost 3 bases and J 0 bases, leaving 8 bases between the germline ends. The CDR3 contains 14 residues. The CDR3 loop reads CASSIPTLNTEAFF. The CDR3 DNA sequence: TGTGCCAGTAGTATCCCGACCTTGAACACTGAAGCTTTCTTT.

This clonotype showed up many times. V is TRBV30 and J is TRBJ2-2; TRBD1 matches 8 bases. CDR1 and CDR2 (germline): GTSNPN, SVGIG (reference sequence). With V trimmed by 6 bases and J by 2 bases, 5 bases remained unmatched. This CDR3 comprises 14 residues. The CDR3 DNA reads TGTGCCTGTTTGACAGGGGCCAACACCGGGGAGCTGTTTTTT. It encodes CACLTGANTGELFF.

The V call is TRBV3-1, the J call TRBJ2-3; 11 positions match TRBD2. Trimming removed 4 bases from V and 4 bases from J; junction bases left unmatched: 4. CDR1 and CDR2 (germline): LGHDT, YNNKEL (reference sequence). This CDR3 has 15 residues. CDR3 nucleotides: TGTGCCAGCAGCCCACATAGCGGGGGGGCAGATACGCAGTATTTT. Residues: CASSPHSGGADTQYF.

This clonotype was observed many times. V is TRBV6-1 and J is TRBJ2-5; a weak D match, TRBD2 (5 bases). Trimming took 6 bases from V and 1 from J, leaving 15 bases between them. Germline V lookup: CDR1 MNHNS, CDR2 SASEGT. There are 15 residues in the CDR3. CDR3 nucleotide sequence: TGTGCCAGCAGGGCCTTTGTGAGCGGCCAAGAGACCCAGTACTTC. Residues: CASRAFVSGQETQYF.

The rearrangement links TRBV6-1 to TRBJ2-7; weak D call: TRBD1 (9 bases). V was trimmed by 6 bases and J by 5 bases, leaving 29 bases between them. From germline, CDR1 is MNHNS and CDR2 SASEGT. CDR3 length: 18 residues. This chain's CDR3 is CASSLDRGTSIVEDEQYF. CDR3 sequence (DNA): TGTGCCAGCAGCCTTGACAGGGGGACTAGTATCGTGGAGGACGAGCAGTACTTC.

The chain combines TRBV28 with TRBJ2-5; 9 bases align to TRBD2. The V segment lost 11 bases and the J segment 4 bases; nucleotides outside the gene matches: 17. This CDR3 contains 16 residues. The germline CDR1 and CDR2 sequences are MDHEN and SYDVKM. As DNA, the CDR3 is TGTGCCGGCTCCTCCTCCGGGACTAGCTTCCGAGAGACCCAGTACTTC. Protein: CAGSSSGTSFRETQYF.

This clonotype was recorded at least ten times. The chain links TRBV11-2 to TRBJ2-2; the D is unclear. The V end lost 5 bases, the J end lost 4 bases, and 14 bases lay between the germline ends. This CDR3 region has 15 residues. The germline gives CDR1 SGHAT, CDR2 FQNNGV. For the CDR3, the DNA is TGTGCCAGCAGCATCAGTAGCCGAGGCACCGGGGAGCTGTTTTTT. Amino acids: CASSISSRGTGELFF. Based on the CDR3 plus reference TRBV11-2 and TRBJ2-2, the full variable domain is EAGVAQSPRYKIIEKRQSVAFWCNPISGHATLYWYQQILGQGPKLLIQFQNNGVVDDSQLPKDRFSAERLKGVDSTLKIQPAKLEDSAVYLCASSISSRGTGELFFGEGSRLTVL.

The genes are TRBV7-9 and TRBJ2-7, with a possible D match to TRBD2 (5 bases). Germline CDR1 and CDR2: SEHNR and FQNEAQ (reference sequence). This CDR3 is built from 12 residues. V shed 5 bases and J shed 7 bases, with 12 bases lying between them. The CDR3 nucleotides read TGTGCCAGCAGCCGCGTAACGGGAGAGCAGTACTTC. Amino acids: CASSRVTGEQYF.

The table lists this clonotype with many counts. This chain joins TRBV20-1 and TRBJ1-2; 7 bases line up with TRBD1. The V gene end was trimmed by 6 bases and the J gene end by 2 bases; junction bases not matched to a gene: 3. Germline CDR1 DFQATT, CDR2 SNEGSKA (reference sequence). The CDR3 loop spans 12 amino acids. CDR3: CSAPTGNYGYTF. CDR3 DNA: TGCAGTGCCCCGACAGGGAACTATGGCTACACCTTC.